This T cell receptor beta chain was captured by sequencing in a study of blood T cell repertoires in COVID-19 (dated by TCRdb to about 2020). The study in broad terms: The collaborator samples originated in the United States, Italy and Spain and spanned the acute and convalescent phases of COVID-19. The samples were drawn from the first 160 participants of the ongoing ImmuneRACE study and from 950 to 1,500 subjects provided by 6 global collaborators. Subjects who had been exposed to COVID-19, were actively infected with it, or had recovered from it provided the deeply sampled blood TCRbeta repertoires that made up the dataset. Where available, HLA class I and class II types were taken from metadata supplied by the sample provider and were not determined by assay-based typing. Sample metadata almost always included a de-identified subject ID, COVID-19 status, age in years and sex. The repertoires were made available in a free public database intended to serve as a resource for research on the immune response to SARS-CoV-2. The material from the prospective study consisted of cDNA or gDNA derived from T cells, B-cell-depleted T cells, or PBMCs. The full study reports these points: How much clinical and demographic metadata was included differed by source and by participant, and the metadata was provided uncurated.

The CDR3 runs 16 amino acids, cysteine and phenylalanine included. Kept here is only the CDR3 DNA, which spans 48 bases and is read in frame from base 1. From a lookup of the germline V gene, CDR1 and CDR2 are SGDLS and YYNGEE. Relative to germline, V is 0 bases shorter and J is 2 bases shorter, with 13 bases between their ends. This clone occurred once. Its antigen remains undetermined. No base quality values were provided; no much bigger clone lies one nucleotide off. Participants in the prospective study were aged roughly 18 to 100 years, lived in 24 United States geographic areas, and enrolled through a virtual design. Cohort assignment in the prospective study relied on participant-reported clinical history from a screening survey and a study questionnaire. For ImmuneRACE Cohort 3, a participant was defined as recovered based on two consecutive negative NP/OP PCR tests, clearance by a healthcare professional, or resolution of symptoms. Each participant in the prospective study had whole blood, serum and a nasopharyngeal or oropharyngeal swab collected by mobile phlebotomists. Participants in the prospective study had the option to provide additional blood draws and questionnaires over a roughly two-month period. Prospective study blood samples were shipped either frozen or at room temperature before DNA extraction.

TCRbeta CDR3 regions were amplified from genomic DNA by means of the immunoSEQ Assay, a bias-controlled multiplex PCR. Per the source publication's procedure: Nucleated cell counts per sample were estimated from amplification of reference gene primers within the assay. To quantify the absolute abundance of each unique TCRbeta CDR3 rearrangement, sequence reads were collapsed and filtered. For each sample, productive Simpson clonality was calculated by taking the square root of Simpson's diversity index across productive rearrangements. Held by TCRdb, this immuneACCESS table contains in-frame sequences only and omits some clones. Under half of the omission traces to an unresolved V gene where checked; the cause of the rest is unknown. The V and J calls and clone size were taken over from that table, and D and trimming were inferred from the DNA. This sample is represented by approximately 17,000 clones; about 91% of them were singletons. The top ten hold approximately 5% of the sample.

This TCR derives from a woman aged 30 to 39 who had recovered from COVID-19. The sequence is built from TRBV9 and TRBJ2-3; possibly the D gene is TRBD1, per 6 matching bases. Material for sequencing was PBMCs or T cells enriched from blood (not recorded which). The encoded CDR3 is CASSVEGHNPTDTQYF. In nucleotide form, the sequence is TGTGCCAGCAGCGTAGAGGGACATAACCCCACAGATACGCAGTATTTT.